What follows are 26 T cell receptor beta chains derived from one specimen sequenced in a study of CD8+CD57+ T cells in acquired aplastic anemia. Genomic DNA, the template, was used for profiling of the TCR beta VDJ and CDR3. TCRdb re-called the reads with MiXCR, one entry per CDR3 protein. The data show more than 95,000 distinct CDR3 sequences, 30% to 45% seen once. Flow cytometry had shown expanded CD8+CD57+ cells in the patients chosen for sequencing. Sequenced sample: sorted CD4+, CD8+, or CD8+CD57+ T cells (not recorded which) from PBMCs. Receptor source: a human donor with aplastic anemia.

This clonotype occurred a few times. The genes are TRBV5-1 and TRBJ2-6; D is unclear. V was trimmed by 0 bases and J by 0 bases, leaving 4 bases between them. The CDR3 spans 15 residues. Germline V lookup: CDR1 SGHRS, CDR2 YFSETQ. CDR3 nucleotide sequence: TGCGCCAGCAGCTTGGTTTCCTCTGGGGCCAACGTCCTGACTTTC. Translation gives CASSLVSSGANVLTF.

A word on this clonotype: Its ends do not fully match the called genes, so a read error is possible. J is TRBJ1-1 and V is TRBV5-1; no firm D call. Germline CDR1 reads SGHRS; CDR2 reads YFSETQ. The CDR3 totals 14 residues. The CDR3 is CPSSPGVRNTEAFF. The CDR3 DNA is TGCCCCAGCAGCCCTGGGGTGAGGAACACTGAAGCTTTCTTT.

This clonotype was counted at least ten times. The V and J genes are TRBV11-2 and TRBJ1-4, with 7 nucleotides matching TRBD1. The CDR3 is 19 residues long. The V gene end was trimmed by 5 bases and the J gene end by 0 bases; junction bases not matched to a gene: 15. Germline assignment: CDR1 SGHAT and CDR2 FQNNGV. The CDR3 here is CASSMGTAFTIATNEKLFF. Written as DNA, the CDR3 is TGTGCCAGCAGCATGGGGACAGCATTCACCATTGCAACTAATGAAAAACTGTTTTTT.

Here the CDR3 DNA reads TGTGCCACCAGCAGAGATCCTAGCGGTGCCTTTTTTGCTGAGCAGTTCTTC. Its protein is CATSRDPSGAFFAEQFF. The chain combines TRBV15 with TRBJ2-1; 7 positions agree with TRBD2. Germline CDR1 and CDR2: LNHNV and YYDKDF (reference sequence). The CDR3 spans 17 residues. V shed 0 bases and J 9 bases; nucleotides not matched to a gene: 14.

The chain joins TRBV2 to TRBJ2-2, with 10 nucleotides matching TRBD2. Germline V gene sequence: CDR1 SNHLY, CDR2 FYNNEI. V shed 7 bases and J 4 bases; nucleotides not matched to a gene: 3. The CDR3 sequence is 14 residues long. CDR3 coding DNA: TGTGCCAGCATGAGCGGGGGGGCCACCGGGGAGCTGTTTTTT. Translating it yields CASMSGGATGELFF.

The chain recombines TRBV11-1 with TRBJ2-1; 12 bases are shared with TRBD1. The germline gives CDR1 SGHAT, CDR2 FQDESV (reference sequence). This CDR3 is built from 16 residues. With V trimmed by 1 base and J by 8 bases, 6 bases remained unmatched. CDR3 sequence: CASSLVGQGAMHEQFF. For the CDR3, the DNA is TGTGCCAGCAGCTTAGTGGGACAGGGGGCTATGCATGAGCAGTTCTTC.

V usage is TRBV10-2 and J usage is TRBJ2-1; perhaps TRBD1 as D (6 bases). V was shortened by 11 bases and J by 6 bases, with 17 bases between the two germline ends. The CDR3 is 13 residues long. The germline CDR1 and CDR2 sequences are WSHSY and SAAADI. Here the CDR3 reads CACIQGLGNEQFF. CDR3 nucleotides: TGCGCCTGCATCCAGGGGCTAGGCAATGAGCAGTTCTTC.

The chain links TRBV6-1 to TRBJ1-2; possibly TRBD1 for D (6 bases). This CDR3 has 12 residues. Germline assignment: CDR1 MNHNS and CDR2 SASEGT. V lost 8 bases to trimming and J lost 8 bases, with 15 bases between them. The chain's CDR3 is CASGTQGGGYTF. The CDR3 DNA follows: TGTGCCAGCGGCACACAGGGAGGCGGCTACACCTTC.

In this sample, this clonotype turned up many times. The chain couples TRBV5-1 to TRBJ2-6; D is unresolved. This CDR3 contains 15 residues. Trimming removed 4 bases from V and 0 bases from J, with 8 bases in between. Germline V gene data show CDR1 as SGHRS and CDR2 as YFSETQ. CDR3 bases: TGCGCCAGCAGCATGAGAAGCTCTGGGGCCAACGTCCTGACTTTC. It specifies CASSMRSSGANVLTF.

This clonotype was picked up many times. The chain links TRBV19 to TRBJ2-6, with a weak D call TRBD1 (6 bases). V shed 3 bases and J shed 0 bases, with 9 bases lying between them. Germline V gene lookup returns CDR1 LNHDA and CDR2 SQIVND (reference sequence). This CDR3 region has 16 residues. The CDR3 loop is CASSIQGGSGANVLTF. CDR3 nucleotide sequence: TGTGCCAGTAGTATTCAAGGGGGCTCTGGGGCCAACGTCCTGACTTTC.

This clonotype was recorded at least ten times. This chain connects TRBV10-2 to TRBJ2-7, with D maybe TRBD1 (5 bases). V was clipped by 2 bases and J by 7 bases, with 21 bases between them. The CDR3 consists of 16 residues. Germline V lookup: CDR1 WSHSY, CDR2 SAAADI. In nucleotides, the CDR3 is TGCGCCAGCAGTGAGGCGACCCTGACAGTTCCCTGGGAGCAGTACTTC. It is translated as CASSEATLTVPWEQYF.

This chain links TRBV7-9 with TRBJ2-7, with a weak D call TRBD1 (6 bases). This CDR3 spans 15 amino acids. Germline-derived CDR1 and CDR2 are SEHNR and FQNEAQ (reference sequence). V was trimmed by 1 base and J by 3 bases, leaving 13 bases between them. Here the CDR3 DNA reads TGTGCCAGCAGCTTAGAGGGCAGGGGCGGCTACGAGCAGTACGTC. This sequence encodes CASSLEGRGGYEQYV.

The V gene is TRBV25-1, the J gene TRBJ2-1; the match to TRBD2 covers 13 bases. The junction had 10 bases not matched to a gene; V was cut back by 4 bases and J by 7 bases. CDR1 and CDR2 (germline): MGHDK, SYGVNS. This CDR3 is built from 17 residues. CDR3 loop: CASSGGLAGFPGNEQFF. CDR3 bases: TGTGCCAGCAGTGGGGGACTAGCGGGGTTCCCCGGAAATGAGCAGTTCTTC.

This clonotype was observed many times. The chain has TRBV15 and TRBJ2-1, with D hard to call. The germline V and J ends were trimmed by 0 bases and 4 bases, with 10 bases remaining between them. Germline V gene sequence: CDR1 LNHNV, CDR2 YYDKDF (reference sequence). This CDR3 contains 15 residues. The CDR3 DNA is TGTGCCACCAGCAGAGATTTCCCATCTTACAATGAGCAGTTCTTC. It encodes CATSRDFPSYNEQFF.

This clonotype came up a few times. With a much larger clone just one base away, this may be a read error. The V call is TRBV9, the J call TRBJ2-5; 9 bases agree with TRBD2. CDR3 length equals 14 residues. CDR1 and CDR2 from the germline V gene are SGDLS and YYNGEE. The CDR3 DNA is TGTGCCAGCAGCGCGGGACTAGCCCAAGGGACCCAGTACTTC. It yields the protein CASSAGLAQGTQYF.

V is TRBV13 and J is TRBJ1-5; possible D gene TRBD1, 6 bases. Deletions cut 5 bases from V and 1 base from J, with 12 bases between. This CDR3 region has 15 residues. From germline, CDR1 is PRHDT and CDR2 FYEKMQ (reference sequence). This CDR3 reads CASSAGEGSNQPQHF. DNA for the CDR3: TGTGCCAGCAGCGCAGGGGAGGGAAGCAATCAGCCCCAGCATTTT.

This clonotype appeared many times. This chain connects TRBV7-9 to TRBJ1-6; D call uncertain. Trimming removed 7 bases from V and 0 bases from J, with 13 bases in between. The CDR3 has 16 amino acids. The germline CDR1 and CDR2 sequences are SEHNR and FQNEAQ (reference sequence). CDR3 sequence (DNA): TGTGCCAGCAACGTCGTTGGGAGCTCCTATAATTCACCCCTCCACTTT. Translated: CASNVVGSSYNSPLHF. Looking up the rest from reference TRBV7-9 and TRBJ1-6 gives the full variable domain: DTGVSQNPRHKITKRGQNVTFRCDPISEHNRLYWYRQTLGQGPEFLTYFQNEAQLEKSRLLSDRFSAERPKGSFSTLEIQRTEQGDSAMYLCASNVVGSSYNSPLHFGNGTRLTVT.

V usage is TRBV2 and J usage is TRBJ1-2; no definite D call. The CDR3 is made up of 12 amino acids. The germline CDR1 and CDR2 sequences are SNHLY and FYNNEI. V was trimmed by 7 bases and J by 8 bases, leaving 14 bases between them. CDR3 sequence: CASTQLGTGYTF. CDR3 DNA sequence: TGTGCCAGCACCCAGCTAGGTACAGGCTACACCTTC.

Points on this clonotype: A much larger clone differs from this one at a single base, so this may be a read error. J is TRBJ2-5 and V is TRBV6-1; 12 nucleotides line up with TRBD2. The V gene end was trimmed by 6 bases and the J gene end by 9 bases; junction bases not matched to a gene: 8. CDR1 is MNHNS and CDR2 is SASEGT in the germline V gene. The CDR3 loop spans 14 amino acids. The CDR3 sequence is CASSGLAGMGAQYF. The CDR3 coding sequence is TGTGCCAGCAGCGGACTAGCGGGGATGGGGGCCCAGTACTTC.

This clonotype was seen a few times. Just one base apart from a much larger clone, this may be a read error. This chain links TRBV2 with TRBJ2-5, with 12 positions matching TRBD2. The CDR3 consists of 15 residues. V lost 5 bases to trimming and J lost 7 bases; unmatched junction nucleotides: 8. The germline CDR1 and CDR2 sequences are SNHLY and FYNNEI. The DNA for the CDR3 is TGTGCCAGCAGTTCTATTCTAGCGGGGGGGGGGACCCAGTACTTC. Its protein product is CASSSILAGGGTQYF.

The chain employs TRBV10-3 and TRBJ2-5; weak D call: TRBD1 (6 bases). There are 16 residues in the CDR3. Looked up from germline, CDR1 is ENHRY and CDR2 is SYGVKD. The V gene lost 4 bases and the J gene lost 3 bases, with 18 bases spanning the gap. In DNA, the CDR3 is TGTGCCATCAGTGCCACAGGGCGTAGTGAGAAAGAGACCCAGTACTTC. This encodes CAISATGRSEKETQYF.

In the case of this clonotype: A clone one base away is much larger, so this may be a read error. The chain couples TRBV6-1 to TRBJ2-3; 7 nucleotides match TRBD2. From germline, CDR1 is MNHNS and CDR2 SASEGT. This CDR3 spans 14 amino acids. DNA of the CDR3: TGTGCCAGCAGCCTAGCGGTGTTCACAGGTACGCAGTATTTT. Its protein is CASSLAVFTGTQYF.

The V call is TRBV20-1, the J call TRBJ2-3, with D perhaps matching TRBD1 (5 bases). The CDR3 extends over 13 amino acids. Germline V lookup: CDR1 DFQATT, CDR2 SNEGSKA (reference sequence). V was pared by 2 bases and J by 4 bases, with 10 bases between. CDR3 DNA: TGCAGTGCTAGAAGCAGGGTGGCAGATACGCAGTATTTT. Translated, it gives CSARSRVADTQYF.

This chain's CDR3 is CASSIDGTGDYEQYF. CDR3 nucleotide sequence: TGTGCCAGTAGTATAGACGGGACAGGGGACTACGAGCAGTACTTC. The chain carries TRBV7-2 and TRBJ2-7; 10 nucleotides agree with TRBD1. V gave up 9 bases and J gave up 3 bases; unmatched junction bases: 11. The CDR3 runs 15 residues. Germline V gives CDR1 SGHTA, CDR2 FQGNSA.

V usage is TRBV6-1 and J usage is TRBJ1-4; D might be TRBD1 (6 bases). The V gene's germline CDR1 is MNHNS and CDR2 SASEGT. The CDR3 has 14 amino acids. V was pared by 4 bases and J by 0 bases, with 6 bases between. The CDR3 sequence is CASSGTATNEKLFF. As DNA, the CDR3 is TGTGCCAGCAGTGGGACAGCAACTAATGAAAAACTGTTTTTT.

This clonotype appeared many times. This chain joins TRBV5-6 and TRBJ1-5; D possibly corresponds to TRBD1 (6 bases). The CDR3 loop spans 16 amino acids. Germline CDR1 SGHDT, CDR2 YYEEEE. V was clipped by 2 bases and J by 1 base, with 13 bases between them. In DNA, the CDR3 is TGTGCCAGCAGCTTCTGGGGGCATGGGAGCAATCAGCCCCAGCATTTT. Its translation: CASSFWGHGSNQPQHF.